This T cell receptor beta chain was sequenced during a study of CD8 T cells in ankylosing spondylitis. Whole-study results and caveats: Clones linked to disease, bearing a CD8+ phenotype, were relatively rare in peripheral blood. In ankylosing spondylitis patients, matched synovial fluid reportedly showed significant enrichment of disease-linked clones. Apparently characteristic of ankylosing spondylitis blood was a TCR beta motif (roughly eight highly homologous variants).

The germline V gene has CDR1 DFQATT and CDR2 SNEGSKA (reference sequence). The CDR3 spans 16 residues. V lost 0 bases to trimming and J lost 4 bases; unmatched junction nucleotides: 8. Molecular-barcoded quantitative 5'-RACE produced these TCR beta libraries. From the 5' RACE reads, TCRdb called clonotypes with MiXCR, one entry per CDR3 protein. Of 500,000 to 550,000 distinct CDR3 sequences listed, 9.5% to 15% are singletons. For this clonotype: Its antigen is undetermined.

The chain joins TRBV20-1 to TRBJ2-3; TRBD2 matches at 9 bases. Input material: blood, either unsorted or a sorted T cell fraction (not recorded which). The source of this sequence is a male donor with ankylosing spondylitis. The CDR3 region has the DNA TGCAGTGCTAGAGATCGCGCGGGAGGGCTCTCAGATACGCAGTATTTT. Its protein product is CSARDRAGGLSDTQYF.